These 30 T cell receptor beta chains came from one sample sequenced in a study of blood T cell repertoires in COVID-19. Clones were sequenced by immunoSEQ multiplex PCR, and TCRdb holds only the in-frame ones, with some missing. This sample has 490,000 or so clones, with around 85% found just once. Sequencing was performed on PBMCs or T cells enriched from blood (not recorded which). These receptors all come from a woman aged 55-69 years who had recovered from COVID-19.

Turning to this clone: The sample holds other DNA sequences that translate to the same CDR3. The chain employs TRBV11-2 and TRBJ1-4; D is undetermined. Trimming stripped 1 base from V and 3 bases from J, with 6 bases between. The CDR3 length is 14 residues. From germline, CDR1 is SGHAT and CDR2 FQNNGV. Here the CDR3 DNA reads TGTGCCAGCAGCTTAGCGGGTGCTAATGAAAAACTGTTTTTT. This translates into CASSLAGANEKLFF. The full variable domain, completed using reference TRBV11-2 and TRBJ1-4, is EAGVAQSPRYKIIEKRQSVAFWCNPISGHATLYWYQQILGQGPKLLIQFQNNGVVDDSQLPKDRFSAERLKGVDSTLKIQPAKLEDSAVYLCASSLAGANEKLFFGSGTQLSVL.

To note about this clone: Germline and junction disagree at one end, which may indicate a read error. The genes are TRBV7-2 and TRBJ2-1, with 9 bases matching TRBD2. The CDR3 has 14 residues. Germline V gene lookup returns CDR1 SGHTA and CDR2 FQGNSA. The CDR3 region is CASSLQSGGPRLVF. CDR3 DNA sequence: TGTGCCAGCAGCTTACAAAGCGGGGGGCCCCGGCTTGTCTTC.

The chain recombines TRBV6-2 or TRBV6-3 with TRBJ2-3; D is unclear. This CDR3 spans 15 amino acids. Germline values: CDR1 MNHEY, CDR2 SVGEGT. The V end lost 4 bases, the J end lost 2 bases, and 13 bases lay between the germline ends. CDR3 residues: CASSFDWVSTDTQYF. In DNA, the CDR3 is TGTGCCAGCAGTTTTGACTGGGTCTCCACAGATACGCAGTATTTT.

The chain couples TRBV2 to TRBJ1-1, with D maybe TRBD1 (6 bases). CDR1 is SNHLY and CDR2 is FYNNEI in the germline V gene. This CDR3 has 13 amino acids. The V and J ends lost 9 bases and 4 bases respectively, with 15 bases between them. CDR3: CARRYRAVTEAFF. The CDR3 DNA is TGTGCCAGAAGATACAGGGCGGTCACTGAAGCTTTCTTT.

The CDR3 DNA is TGTGCCAGCAGCCAAGATAGTCTCACGTACCAAGAGACCCAGTACTTC. Protein sequence: CASSQDSLTYQETQYF. This chain links TRBV4-2 with TRBJ2-5, with unresolved D. From germline, CDR1 is LGHNA and CDR2 YNFKEQ. The CDR3 totals 16 residues. Trimming pared 0 bases from V and 0 bases from J, leaving 11 bases between.

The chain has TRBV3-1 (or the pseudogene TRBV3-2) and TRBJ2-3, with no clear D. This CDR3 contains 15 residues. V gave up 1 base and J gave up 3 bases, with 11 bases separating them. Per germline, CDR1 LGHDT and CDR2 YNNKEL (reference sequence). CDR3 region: CASSQGISGTDTQYF. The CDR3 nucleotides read TGTGCCAGCAGCCAAGGTATTTCAGGAACAGATACGCAGTATTTT.

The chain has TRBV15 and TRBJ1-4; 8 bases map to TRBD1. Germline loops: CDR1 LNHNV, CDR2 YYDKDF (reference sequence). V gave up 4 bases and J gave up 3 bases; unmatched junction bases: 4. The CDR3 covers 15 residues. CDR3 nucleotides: TGTGCCACCAGCACCCAGGGGGCGGCTAATGAAAAACTGTTTTTT. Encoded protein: CATSTQGAANEKLFF. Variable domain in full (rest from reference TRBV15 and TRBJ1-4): DAMVIQNPRYQVTQFGKPVTLSCSQTLNHNVMYWYQQKSSQAPKLLFHYYDKDFNNEADTPDNFQSRRPNTSFCFLDIRSPGLGDTAMYLCATSTQGAANEKLFFGSGTQLSVL.

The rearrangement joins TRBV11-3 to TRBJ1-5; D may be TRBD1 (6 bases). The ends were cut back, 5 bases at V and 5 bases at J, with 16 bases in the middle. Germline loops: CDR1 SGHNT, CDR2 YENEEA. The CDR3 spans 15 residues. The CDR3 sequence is CASSERGRGDQPQHF. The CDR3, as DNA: TGTGCCAGCAGCGAAAGGGGGAGGGGGGATCAGCCCCAGCATTTT.

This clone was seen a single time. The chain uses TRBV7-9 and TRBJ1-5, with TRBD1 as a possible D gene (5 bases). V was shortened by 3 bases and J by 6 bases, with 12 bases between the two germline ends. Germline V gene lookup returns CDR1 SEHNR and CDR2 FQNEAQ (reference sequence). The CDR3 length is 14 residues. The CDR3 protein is CASSFKGEAQPQHF. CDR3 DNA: TGTGCCAGCAGCTTTAAAGGGGAAGCTCAGCCCCAGCATTTT.

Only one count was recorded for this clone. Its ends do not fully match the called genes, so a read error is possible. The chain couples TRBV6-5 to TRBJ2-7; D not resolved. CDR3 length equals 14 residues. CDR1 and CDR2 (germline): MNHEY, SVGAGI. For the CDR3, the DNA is TGTGCCAGCAGTTACTCAGGTAGCTCCCACGAGCAGTACTTC. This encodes CASSYSGSSHEQYF.

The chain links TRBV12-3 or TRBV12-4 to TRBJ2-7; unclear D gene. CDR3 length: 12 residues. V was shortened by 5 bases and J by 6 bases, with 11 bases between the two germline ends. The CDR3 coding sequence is TGTGCCAGCAGTCGCGGAAAGAGCGAGCAGTACGTC. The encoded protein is CASSRGKSEQYV.

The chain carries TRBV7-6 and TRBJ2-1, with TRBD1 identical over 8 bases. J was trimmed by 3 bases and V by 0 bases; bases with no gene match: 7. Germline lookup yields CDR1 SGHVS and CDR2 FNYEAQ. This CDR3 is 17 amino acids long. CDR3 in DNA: TGTGCCAGCAGCTTAGCGGCCGGGACAGGTTTCTACAATGAGCAGTTCTTC. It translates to CASSLAAGTGFYNEQFF.

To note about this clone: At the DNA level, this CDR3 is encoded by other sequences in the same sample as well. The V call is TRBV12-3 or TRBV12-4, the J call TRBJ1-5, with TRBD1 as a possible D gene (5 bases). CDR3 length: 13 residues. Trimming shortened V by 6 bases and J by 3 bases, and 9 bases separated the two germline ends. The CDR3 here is CASSRQYNQPQHF. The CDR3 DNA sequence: TGTGCCAGCAGCCGACAGTACAATCAGCCCCAGCATTTT.

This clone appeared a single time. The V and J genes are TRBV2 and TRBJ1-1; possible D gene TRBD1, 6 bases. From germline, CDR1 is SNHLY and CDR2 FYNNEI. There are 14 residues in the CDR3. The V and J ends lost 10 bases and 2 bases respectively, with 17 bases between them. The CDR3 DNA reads TGTGCCAACACCTTGGACAGCCTTAACACTGAAGCTTTCTTT. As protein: CANTLDSLNTEAFF.

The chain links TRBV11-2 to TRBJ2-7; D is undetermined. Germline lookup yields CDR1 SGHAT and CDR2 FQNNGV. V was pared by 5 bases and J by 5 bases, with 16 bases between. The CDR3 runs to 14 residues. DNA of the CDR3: TGTGCCAGCAGCCTAAATTACCTCGCCCACGAGCAGTACTTC. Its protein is CASSLNYLAHEQYF.

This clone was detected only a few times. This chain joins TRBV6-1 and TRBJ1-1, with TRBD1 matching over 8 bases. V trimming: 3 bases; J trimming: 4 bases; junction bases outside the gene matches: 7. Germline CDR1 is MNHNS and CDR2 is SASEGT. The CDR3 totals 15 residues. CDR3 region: CASSDSRQGSTEAFF. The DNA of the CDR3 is TGTGCCAGCAGTGATTCTCGACAGGGGAGCACTGAAGCTTTCTTT.

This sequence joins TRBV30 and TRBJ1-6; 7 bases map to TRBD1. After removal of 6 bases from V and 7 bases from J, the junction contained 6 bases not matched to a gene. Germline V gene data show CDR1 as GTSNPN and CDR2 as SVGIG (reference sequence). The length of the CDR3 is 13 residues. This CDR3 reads CACGPTGNSPLHF. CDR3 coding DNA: TGTGCCTGTGGTCCGACAGGGAATTCACCCCTCCACTTT. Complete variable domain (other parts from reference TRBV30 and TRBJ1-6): SQTIHQWPATLVQPVGSPLSLECTVEGTSNPNLYWYRQAAGRGLQLLFYSVGIGQISSEVPQNLSASRPQDRQFILSSKKLLLSDSGFYLCACGPTGNSPLHFGNGTRLTVT.

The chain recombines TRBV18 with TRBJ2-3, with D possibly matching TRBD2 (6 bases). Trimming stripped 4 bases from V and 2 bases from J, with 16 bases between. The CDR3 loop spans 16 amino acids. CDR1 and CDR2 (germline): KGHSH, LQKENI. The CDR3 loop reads CASSRGTAGTTDTQYF. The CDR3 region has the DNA TGTGCCAGCTCACGGGGGACGGCGGGAACCACAGATACGCAGTATTTT.

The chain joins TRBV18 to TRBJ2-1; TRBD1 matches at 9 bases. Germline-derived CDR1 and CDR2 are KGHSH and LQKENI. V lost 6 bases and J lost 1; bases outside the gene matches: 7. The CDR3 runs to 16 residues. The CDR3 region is CASSRTGTGSYNEQFF. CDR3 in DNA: TGTGCCAGCTCTCGCACCGGGACAGGGTCCTACAATGAGCAGTTCTTC.

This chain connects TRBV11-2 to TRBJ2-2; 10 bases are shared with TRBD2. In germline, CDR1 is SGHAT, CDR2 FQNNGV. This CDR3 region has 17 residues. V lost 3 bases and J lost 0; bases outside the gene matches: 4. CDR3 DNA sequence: TGTGCCAGCAGCTTTACTACTAGCGGGGCGAACACCGGGGAGCTGTTTTTT. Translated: CASSFTTSGANTGELFF.

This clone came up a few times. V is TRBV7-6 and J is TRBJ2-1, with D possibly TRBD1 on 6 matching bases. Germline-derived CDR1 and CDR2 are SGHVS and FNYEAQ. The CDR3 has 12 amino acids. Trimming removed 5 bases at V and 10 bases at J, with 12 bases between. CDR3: CASSKQGREQFF. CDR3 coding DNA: TGTGCCAGCAGCAAACAGGGCCGGGAGCAGTTCTTC.

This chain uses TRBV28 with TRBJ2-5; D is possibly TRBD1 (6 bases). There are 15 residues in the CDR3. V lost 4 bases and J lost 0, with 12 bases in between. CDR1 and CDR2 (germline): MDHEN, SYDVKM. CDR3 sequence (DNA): TGTGCCAGCAGTTCCGGACAGACGTACCAAGAGACCCAGTACTTC. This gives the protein CASSSGQTYQETQYF.

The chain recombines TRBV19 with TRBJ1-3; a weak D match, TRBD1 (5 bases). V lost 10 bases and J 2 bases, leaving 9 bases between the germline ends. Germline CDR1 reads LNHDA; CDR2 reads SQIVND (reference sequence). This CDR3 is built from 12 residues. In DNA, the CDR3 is TGTGCCACCGGACATCCTGGAAACACCATATATTTT. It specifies CATGHPGNTIYF.

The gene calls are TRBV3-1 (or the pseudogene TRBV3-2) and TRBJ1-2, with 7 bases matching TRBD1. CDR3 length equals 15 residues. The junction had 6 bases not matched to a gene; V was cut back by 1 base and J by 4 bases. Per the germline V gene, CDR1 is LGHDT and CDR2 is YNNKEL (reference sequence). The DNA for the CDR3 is TGTGCCAGCAGCCAAGGTCCAGGGGGTAGCTATGGCTACACCTTC. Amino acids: CASSQGPGGSYGYTF.

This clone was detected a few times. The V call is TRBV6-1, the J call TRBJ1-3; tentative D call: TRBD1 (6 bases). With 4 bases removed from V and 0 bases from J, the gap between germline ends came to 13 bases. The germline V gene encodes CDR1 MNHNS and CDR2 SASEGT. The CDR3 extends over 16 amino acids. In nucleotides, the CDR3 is TGTGCCAGCAGTGCATCGGGACAAAGCTCTGGAAACACCATATATTTT. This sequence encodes CASSASGQSSGNTIYF.

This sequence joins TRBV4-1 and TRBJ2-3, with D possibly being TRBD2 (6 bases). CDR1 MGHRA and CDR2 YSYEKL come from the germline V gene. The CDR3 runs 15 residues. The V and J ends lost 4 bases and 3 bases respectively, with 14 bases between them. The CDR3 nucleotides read TGCGCCAGCAGCCCGTACATAGCGGTTACAGATACGCAGTATTTT. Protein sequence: CASSPYIAVTDTQYF.

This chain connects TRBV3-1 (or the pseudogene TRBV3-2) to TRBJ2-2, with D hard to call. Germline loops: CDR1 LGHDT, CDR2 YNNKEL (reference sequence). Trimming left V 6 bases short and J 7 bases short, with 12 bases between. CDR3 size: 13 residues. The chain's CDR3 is CASSQLSDGELFF. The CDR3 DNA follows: TGTGCCAGCAGTCAACTGAGTGACGGGGAGCTGTTTTTT.

CDR3 DNA sequence: TGTGCCAGCAGCCCAGACGGAGTCGATTTCGGGGGGGCCAACGTCCTGACTTTC. It specifies CASSPDGVDFGGANVLTF. The J gene is TRBJ2-6, the V gene TRBV27; D not certain. The CDR3 runs 18 residues. Trimming left V 6 bases short and J 4 bases short, with 22 bases between. The V gene's germline CDR1 is MNHEY and CDR2 SMNVEV (reference sequence).

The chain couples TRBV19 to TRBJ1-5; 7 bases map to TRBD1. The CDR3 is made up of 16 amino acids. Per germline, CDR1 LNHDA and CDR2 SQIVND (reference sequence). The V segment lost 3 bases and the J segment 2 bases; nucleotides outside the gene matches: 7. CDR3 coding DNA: TGTGCCAGTAGTATCGCAGGGGGGCGCGGCAATCAGCCCCAGCATTTT. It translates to CASSIAGGRGNQPQHF.

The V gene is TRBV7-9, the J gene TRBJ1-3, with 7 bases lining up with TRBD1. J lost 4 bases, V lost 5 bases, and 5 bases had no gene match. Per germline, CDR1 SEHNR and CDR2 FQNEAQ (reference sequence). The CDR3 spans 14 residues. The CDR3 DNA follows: TGTGCCAGCAGCACGGGACAGCTCGGAAACACCATATATTTT. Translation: CASSTGQLGNTIYF.